This TCR beta chain emerged from a study of blood T cell repertoires in COVID-19. The wider study: Whether acute or convalescent, the COVID-19 samples came from the United States, Italy and Spain. PBMCs, B-cell-depleted T cells, or T cells were the source of the cDNA or gDNA that made up the material.

Some clones are missing from TCRdb's copy, which holds only in-frame ones; the method was immunoSEQ multiplex PCR. Of hundreds of thousands of clones listed, around 87% are singletons. The sample holds many counts of this clone. The V end was cut by 1 base, the J end by 3 bases, with 10 bases between. Germline CDR1 reads GTSNPN; CDR2 reads SVGIG (reference sequence). The CDR3 runs 14 residues. Patients of the Seattle cohort, enrolled during active infection, were followed longitudinally. The receptor comes from a woman in her fifties or sixties with COVID-19, enrolled during active disease. The genes are TRBV30 and TRBJ2-1; perhaps TRBD2 as D (6 bases). Sample: peripheral blood. The CDR3 coding sequence is TGTGCCTGGAGTGACGGGGGAGGCTACAATGAGCAGTTCTTC. Encoded protein: CAWSDGGGYNEQFF.